The 10 T cell receptor beta chains below come from one sample, sequenced in a study of blood T cell repertoires in COVID-19. Profiling relied on immunoSEQ multiplex PCR, and the TCRdb table lists in-frame clones only, not all of them. The sample holds under 200,000 clones, approximately 88% seen once. Input material: PBMCs or T cells enriched from blood (not recorded which). Receptors were obtained from a woman between 50 and 59 years old who had recovered from COVID-19.

The chain couples TRBV7-2 to TRBJ1-2; possibly TRBD1 for D (5 bases). The CDR3 extends over 13 amino acids. The V end lost 9 bases, the J end lost 0 bases, and 11 bases lay between the germline ends. Germline CDR1 and CDR2: SGHTA and FQGNSA. CDR3 in DNA: TGTGCCAGTACCAAGGACACTAACTATGGCTACACCTTC. The encoded protein is CASTKDTNYGYTF.

This clone was observed once. V is TRBV15 and J is TRBJ1-2, with D possibly being TRBD1 (6 bases). Germline loops: CDR1 LNHNV, CDR2 YYDKDF (reference sequence). With 0 bases removed from V and 3 bases from J, the gap between germline ends came to 14 bases. The CDR3 runs to 16 residues. CDR3 in DNA: TGTGCCACCAGCAGAGATCGGGTTCAGGGGCACTATGGCTACACCTTC. Translation: CATSRDRVQGHYGYTF.

The chain combines TRBV5-1 with TRBJ1-1, with D possibly TRBD1 on 5 matching bases. This CDR3 contains 16 residues. Per germline, CDR1 SGHRS and CDR2 YFSETQ. V was pared by 0 bases and J by 6 bases, with 18 bases between. In DNA, the CDR3 is TGCGCCAGCAGCTTGGCCCCTCGCGGGGGTCTTCCTGAAGCTTTCTTT. This translates into CASSLAPRGGLPEAFF.

In this sample, this clone turned up once. The CDR3 nucleotides read TGTGCCAGCAGCCCCGACAGGGTTTTGCGATACGAGCAGTACTTC. It specifies CASSPDRVLRYEQYF. V usage is TRBV7-9 and J usage is TRBJ2-7; TRBD1 agrees at 7 bases. This CDR3 contains 15 residues. CDR1 SEHNR and CDR2 FQNEAQ come from the germline V gene (reference sequence). J gave up 4 bases and V 5 bases, and 11 bases lay outside the gene matches.

The chain links TRBV27 to TRBJ1-6; D unclear. The V and J ends lost 6 bases and 5 bases respectively, with 8 bases between them. In germline, CDR1 is MNHEY, CDR2 SMNVEV (reference sequence). The CDR3 has 13 amino acids. The CDR3 reads CASSTEDNSPLHF. Here the CDR3 DNA reads TGTGCCAGCAGCACGGAGGATAATTCACCCCTCCACTTT.

This rearrangement joins TRBV7-2 to TRBJ1-4, with 7 nucleotides matching TRBD1. This CDR3 region has 15 residues. Germline V gene data show CDR1 as SGHTA and CDR2 as FQGNSA. After removal of 1 base from V and 7 bases from J, the junction contained 6 bases not matched to a gene. CDR3 amino acids: CASSLVVGGTEKLFF. CDR3 nucleotides: TGTGCCAGCAGCTTAGTGGTAGGGGGCACTGAAAAACTGTTTTTT.

V and J are TRBV7-8 and TRBJ2-5; D might be TRBD1 (6 bases). This CDR3 has 17 residues. Per the germline V gene, CDR1 is SGHVS and CDR2 is FQNEAQ. V lost 5 bases and J lost 2, with 21 bases in between. The DNA for the CDR3 is TGTGCCAGCAGCCTCACCGTCCCTTGGACAGCACAAGAGACCCAGTACTTC. Translation gives CASSLTVPWTAQETQYF.

The rearrangement uses TRBV7-9 and TRBJ2-5; TRBD1 aligns across 9 bases. This CDR3 has 15 amino acids. Germline V gene lookup returns CDR1 SEHNR and CDR2 FQNEAQ (reference sequence). Losses at the gene ends were 1 base for V and 5 bases for J; bases not matched to a gene: 5. CDR3 sequence reads: CASSLGQGVGETQYF. Written as DNA, the CDR3 is TGTGCCAGCAGCTTAGGACAGGGGGTTGGTGAGACCCAGTACTTC.

The chain recombines TRBV30 with TRBJ2-1, with TRBD2 identical over 11 bases. The germline CDR1 and CDR2 sequences are GTSNPN and SVGIG (reference sequence). V was pared by 3 bases and J by 0 bases, with 1 base of the junction left unmatched. CDR3 length: 15 residues. CDR3: CAWSGLAGSYNEQFF. The CDR3, as DNA: TGTGCCTGGAGCGGACTAGCGGGCTCCTACAATGAGCAGTTCTTC.

This chain links TRBV6-5 with TRBJ1-5; D might be TRBD1 (5 bases). V dropped 3 bases and J dropped 2 bases, with 11 bases sitting between them. Germline V gene data show CDR1 as MNHEY and CDR2 as SVGAGI. This CDR3 is 15 amino acids long. The CDR3 loop is CASSYAGGGNQPQHF. The CDR3 bases are TGTGCCAGCAGTTATGCGGGGGGTGGCAATCAGCCCCAGCATTTT.